A single TCR beta chain is shown here with its context. Its antigen is not identified. Sequencing targeted expressed TCRB transcripts, as all isolated RNA had been reverse transcribed. Generated by immunoSEQ multiplex PCR, the TCRdb table keeps only in-frame clones and is missing some. The repertoire holds hundreds of thousands of clones, with about 14% as singletons. The data stem from a study of beta chain features in type 1 diabetes. Study results and limitations: Within patients, naive, central memory and Treg TCRB repertoires seemed more similar than within healthy donors. The question of HLA type influencing TCRB rearrangement was one that remained unresolved here.

Averaging roughly 110 mL, one heparinised blood draw was given by each donor. Naive, central memory, regulatory and stem cell-like memory cells within the CD4+ compartment were sorted using CD45RO/CCR7/CD25/CD127/CD95/CD27. The TCR sequence derives from a man aged 18 to 29 in good health. The sequencing sample was made of naive CD4+ T cells from blood.

The CDR3 DNA sequence: TGTGCCAGCAGTAGCAGACAGGGAACCTACGAGCAGTACTTC. Residues: CASSSRQGTYEQYF. The chain combines TRBV28 with TRBJ2-7, with TRBD1 identical over 7 bases. The J segment lost 2 bases and the V segment lost 5 bases, leaving 6 bases of the junction unmatched. This CDR3 has 14 amino acids. The V gene's germline CDR1 is MDHEN and CDR2 SYDVKM.